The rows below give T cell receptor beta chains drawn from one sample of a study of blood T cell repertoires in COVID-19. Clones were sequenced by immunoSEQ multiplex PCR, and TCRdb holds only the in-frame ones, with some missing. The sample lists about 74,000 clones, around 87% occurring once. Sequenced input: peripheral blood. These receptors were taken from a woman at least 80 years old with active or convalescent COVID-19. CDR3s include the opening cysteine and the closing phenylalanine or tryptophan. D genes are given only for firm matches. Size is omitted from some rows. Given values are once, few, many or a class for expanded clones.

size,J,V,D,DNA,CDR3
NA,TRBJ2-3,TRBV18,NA,TGTGCCAGCTCACATCTTAGCGCAACTAGCACAGATACGCAGTATTTT,CASSHLSATSTDTQYF
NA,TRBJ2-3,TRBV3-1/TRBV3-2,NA,TGTGCCAGTGTAGCCGCAGATACGCAGTATTTT,CASVAADTQYF
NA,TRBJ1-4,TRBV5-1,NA,TGCGCCAGCAGCCCCTCCGGGACATCCAATGAAAAACTGTTTTTT,CASSPSGTSNEKLFF
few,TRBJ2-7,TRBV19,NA,TGTGCCAGTAGTATGACCGGGGGGCACTCCTACGAGCAGTACTTC,CASSMTGGHSYEQYF
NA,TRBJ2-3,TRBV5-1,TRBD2,TGCGCCAGCAGCTTCGCGGGGGGCCACACAGATACGCAGTATTTT,CASSFAGGHTDTQYF
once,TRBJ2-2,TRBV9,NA,TGTGCCAGCAGCCTCCCCGGGGGGAACACCGGGGAGCTGTTTTTT,CASSLPGGNTGELFF
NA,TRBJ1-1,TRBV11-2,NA,TGTGCCAGCAGCTTAGTACCAGGAAATGAAGCTTTCTTT,CASSLVPGNEAFF
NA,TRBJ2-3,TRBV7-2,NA,TGTGCCAGCAGCTCAGGGTGGGACACAGATACGCAGTATTTT,CASSSGWDTDTQYF
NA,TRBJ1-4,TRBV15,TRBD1,TGTGCCACCAGCACCGCATTCGGACAGGGCGGTAATGAAAAACTGTTTTTT,CATSTAFGQGGNEKLFF
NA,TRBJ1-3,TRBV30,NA,TGTGCCTGGGGAAGACAGGGAAACACCATATATTTT,CAWGRQGNTIYF
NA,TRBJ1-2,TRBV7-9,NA,TGTGCCAGCAGCCCCGGACAGTGGGGTTCAGTCTATGGCTACACCTTC,CASSPGQWGSVYGYTF
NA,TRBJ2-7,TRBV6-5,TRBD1,TGTGCCAGCAAAGCCGGGACAGGAACCTACGAGCAGTACTTC,CASKAGTGTYEQYF
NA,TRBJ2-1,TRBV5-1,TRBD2,TGCGCCAGCAGCTTCGACCCGACCACTAGCGGGAAAAACAATGAGCAGTTCTTC,CASSFDPTTSGKNNEQFF
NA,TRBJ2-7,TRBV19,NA,TGTGCCAGTAGTAATCAGGGGTCCTCCTCCTACGAGCAGTACTTC,CASSNQGSSSYEQYF
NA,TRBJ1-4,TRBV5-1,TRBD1,TGCGCCAGCAGCTTGGAAGTTCAGGGGGCGAACGAAAAACTGTTTTTT,CASSLEVQGANEKLFF
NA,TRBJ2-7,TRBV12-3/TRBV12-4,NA,TGTGCCAGCAGCTTAGAAACTTACTACGAGCAGTACTTC,CASSLETYYEQYF
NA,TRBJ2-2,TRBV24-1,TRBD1,TGTGCCACCAGTGTTGCGGACAGGGGGCTTGACGGGGAGCTGTTTTTT,CATSVADRGLDGELFF
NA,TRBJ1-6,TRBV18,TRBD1,TGTGCCAGCTCACCCGACGTGACAGGGTTGAATTCACCCCTCCACTTT,CASSPDVTGLNSPLHF
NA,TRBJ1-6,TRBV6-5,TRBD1,TGTGCCAGCAGTTACTCGGGGACAGGGAATTCACCCCTCCACTTT,CASSYSGTGNSPLHF
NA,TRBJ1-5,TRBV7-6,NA,TGTGCCAGCAGCTTAGTCAACAGCCGCAATCAGCCCCAGCATTTT,CASSLVNSRNQPQHF
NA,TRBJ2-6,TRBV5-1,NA,TGCGCCAGCAGCTTGGACTACTCTGGGGCCAACGTCCTGACTTTC,CASSLDYSGANVLTF
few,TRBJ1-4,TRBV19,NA,TGTGCCAGTAGTACGCATCAGGGCGCAACTAATGAAAAACTGTTTTTT,CASSTHQGATNEKLFF
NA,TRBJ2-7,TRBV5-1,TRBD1,TGCGCCAGCGCCCGGGACAGTGTCTCCTACGAGCAGTACTTC,CASARDSVSYEQYF
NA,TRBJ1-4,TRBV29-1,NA,NA,CSVGTGTGGSGVFF
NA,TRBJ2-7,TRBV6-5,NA,TGTGCCAGCAGTTACCGGTGGGGCCTCTACGAGCAGTACTTC,CASSYRWGLYEQYF
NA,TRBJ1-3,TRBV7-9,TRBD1,TGTGCCAGCAGCTCGATCACCGGGACAGGAGGAAACACCATATATTTT,CASSSITGTGGNTIYF
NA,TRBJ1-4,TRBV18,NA,TGTGCCAGCTCACCACCGATCGGGGAGAGGGTGAATGAAAAACTGTTTTTT,CASSPPIGERVNEKLFF
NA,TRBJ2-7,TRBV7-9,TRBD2,TGTGCCAGCAGCCGTCCCGGGACTAGTGATCCCGAGCAGTACTTC,CASSRPGTSDPEQYF
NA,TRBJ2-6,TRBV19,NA,TGTGCCAGTTCAGGGGGGCCTGGGGCCAACGTCCTGACTTTC,CASSGGPGANVLTF
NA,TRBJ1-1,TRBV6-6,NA,TGTGCCAGCAGTCGGCCTCAGGGTAAGAACACTGAAGCTTTCTTT,CASSRPQGKNTEAFF
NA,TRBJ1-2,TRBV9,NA,TGTGCCAGCAGCTCCCGTTCCGACAGCTATGGCTACACCTTC,CASSSRSDSYGYTF
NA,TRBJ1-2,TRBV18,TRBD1,TGTGCCAGCTCACGCGGGACAGGCCTTCAGGATGGCTACACCTTC,CASSRGTGLQDGYTF
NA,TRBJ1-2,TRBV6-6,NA,TGTGCCAGCAGTTACCCCGGACAGATTAACTATGGCTACACCTTC,CASSYPGQINYGYTF
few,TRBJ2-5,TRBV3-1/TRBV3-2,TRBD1,TGTGCCAGCAGCCAGCGAGACAGGGCTCGAGTCAGAGAGACCCAGTACTTC,CASSQRDRARVRETQYF
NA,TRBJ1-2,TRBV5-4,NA,TGTGCCAGCAGCTTAGTTTCACACTACACCTTC,CASSLVSHYTF
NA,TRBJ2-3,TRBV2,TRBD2,TGTGCCAGCAGTCTTAATAGCGGGGGGGGTGTGGATACGCAGTATTTT,CASSLNSGGGVDTQYF
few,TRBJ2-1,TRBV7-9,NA,TGTGCCAGCAGCTTAGCGCAAGGACAGAATGAGCAGTTCTTC,CASSLAQGQNEQFF
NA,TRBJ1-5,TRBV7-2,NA,TGTGCCAGCAGCTTCCAGGGGCAACTCAATCAGCCCCAGCATTTT,CASSFQGQLNQPQHF
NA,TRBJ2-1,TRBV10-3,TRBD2,TGTGCCATCAGTGGACTAGCGGGGGGCTTAAACAATGAGCAGTTCTTC,CAISGLAGGLNNEQFF
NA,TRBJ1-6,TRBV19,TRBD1,TGTGCCAGTAGTATAGCCCCCGGACAGGGAGGATCACCCCTCCACTTT,CASSIAPGQGGSPLHF
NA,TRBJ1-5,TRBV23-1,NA,TGCGCCAGCAGTCAATCGTGCGCCCTAGGGCCCCAGCATTTT,CASSQSCALGPQHF
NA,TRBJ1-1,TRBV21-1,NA,TGTGCCAGCAGCCACCACAGCACTGAAGCTTTCTTT,CASSHHSTEAFF
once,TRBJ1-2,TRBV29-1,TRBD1,TGCAGCGTTGAACCCCCCCGGACAGGGCTTGGCTACACCTTC,CSVEPPRTGLGYTF
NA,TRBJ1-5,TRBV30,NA,TGTGCCTGGAGGGAGGGGAGGTGGAATCAGCCCCAGCATTTT,CAWREGRWNQPQHF
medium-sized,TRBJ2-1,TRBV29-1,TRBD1,TGCAGCGCCAGACAGGGGGGCTACAATGAGCAGTTCTTC,CSARQGGYNEQFF
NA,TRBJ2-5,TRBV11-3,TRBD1,TGTGCCAGCAGTCGGGACAGGGAAGAGACCCAGTACTTC,CASSRDREETQYF
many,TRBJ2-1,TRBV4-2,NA,TGTGCCAGCAGCCAACGGACTACGCTCTACAATGAGCAGTTCTTC,CASSQRTTLYNEQFF
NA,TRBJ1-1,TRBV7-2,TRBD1,TGTGCCAGCAGCTTGCGGGGACAGTTCACTGAAGCTTTCTTT,CASSLRGQFTEAFF
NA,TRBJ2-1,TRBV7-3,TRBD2,TGTGCCAGCAGCGTTAGCGGGGGGGATTACAATGAGCAGTTCTTC,CASSVSGGDYNEQFF
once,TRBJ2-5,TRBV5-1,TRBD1,TGCGCCAGCAGCTCGGTGAGGGGGACAGGGGGAGGAGAGACCCAGTACTTC,CASSSVRGTGGGETQYF
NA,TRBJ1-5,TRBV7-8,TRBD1,TGTGCCAGCAGCTTTTTACAGGGGTCTAATCAGCCCCAGCATTTT,CASSFLQGSNQPQHF
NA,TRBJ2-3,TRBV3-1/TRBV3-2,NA,TGTGCCAGCAGCCTCAGGGGTGGCACAGATACGCAGTATTTT,CASSLRGGTDTQYF